These 15 T cell receptor beta chains share one sample of origin, sequenced in a study of PD-1 blockade in classical Hodgkin lymphoma. Assay: immunoSEQ multiplex PCR; the TCRdb copy retains only in-frame clones and omits some. The table has some 16,000 clones, 80% to 95% seen once. Time point reported: newly diagnosed, previously untreated cHL patient sample. Purification of CD4+ T cells from thawed PBMCs was performed via magnetic negative selection. The sample comprised CD4+ T cells from blood. The receptors were sampled from a human donor with classical Hodgkin lymphoma.

This chain connects TRBV6-5 to TRBJ2-7; no firm D call. This CDR3 is built from 14 residues. CDR1 is MNHEY, CDR2 SVGAGI, per germline. The ends were cut back, 0 bases at V and 5 bases at J, with 11 bases in the middle. Written as DNA, the CDR3 is TGTGCCAGCAGTTACTCTTGGGAATCGAACGAGCAGTACTTC. Protein: CASSYSWESNEQYF.

V is TRBV6-1 and J is TRBJ2-2; 7 bases are shared with TRBD1. Per germline, CDR1 MNHNS and CDR2 SASEGT. Trimming at V came to 6 bases and at J to 7 bases, leaving 8 bases not matched to a gene. This CDR3 comprises 14 residues. Here the CDR3 reads CASRSDRSFGELFF. The CDR3 DNA is TGTGCCAGCAGGTCGGACAGGTCGTTCGGGGAGCTGTTTTTT.

The rearrangement links TRBV11-1 to TRBJ1-2; 7 positions agree with TRBD1. The CDR3 is made up of 14 amino acids. Germline V lookup: CDR1 SGHAT, CDR2 FQDESV (reference sequence). The V and J ends lost 5 bases and 3 bases, in that order; junction bases with no gene match: 6. This CDR3 is CASSRGQRDYGYTF. The CDR3, as DNA: TGTGCCAGCAGCCGGGGACAGAGAGACTATGGCTACACCTTC.

This clone was seen just once. The chain has TRBV20-1 and TRBJ2-5; D is uncertain. CDR3 length: 10 residues. In germline, CDR1 is DFQATT, CDR2 SNEGSKA (reference sequence). The V end was cut by 1 base, the J end by 5 bases, with 2 bases between. CDR3 sequence (DNA): TGCAGTGCTAGAGGGGAGACCCAGTACTTC. It specifies CSARGETQYF.

This clone was recorded only once. This chain joins TRBV29-1 and TRBJ2-3; D is unresolved. The CDR3 has 11 residues. CDR1 SQVTM and CDR2 ANQGSEA come from the germline V gene. Trimming took 7 bases from V and 0 from J, leaving 5 bases between them. CDR3: CSADSTDTQYF. In DNA, the CDR3 is TGCAGCGCGGACAGCACAGATACGCAGTATTTT.

This chain uses TRBV5-6 with TRBJ1-5; possible D gene TRBD1, 5 bases. This CDR3 spans 14 amino acids. Germline V lookup: CDR1 SGHDT, CDR2 YYEEEE. Between the trimmed V and J ends, which lost 2 bases and 2 bases, there was a span of 8 bases. The CDR3 sequence is CASSLTGRNQPQHF. The CDR3 nucleotides read TGTGCCAGCAGCTTAACAGGCCGCAATCAGCCCCAGCATTTT.

The rearrangement links TRBV18 to TRBJ1-4; D is possibly TRBD1 (5 bases). The germline V gene has CDR1 KGHSH and CDR2 LQKENI. V was trimmed by 4 bases and J by 6 bases, leaving 12 bases between them. CDR3 length: 14 amino acids. CDR3 nucleotides: TGTGCCAGCTCACTTGGGACTGCGGATGAAAAACTGTTTTTT. This codes for CASSLGTADEKLFF.

The rearrangement joins TRBV15 to TRBJ2-2; 7 bases fit TRBD1. The length of the CDR3 is 15 residues. Germline CDR1 LNHNV, CDR2 YYDKDF (reference sequence). With V trimmed by 4 bases and J by 4 bases, 6 bases remained unmatched. The CDR3 sequence: CATSKPTGPTGELFF. As DNA, the CDR3 is TGTGCCACCAGCAAACCGACAGGGCCCACCGGGGAGCTGTTTTTT.

The gene calls are TRBV11-3 and TRBJ2-7; 7 bases line up with TRBD1. Germline V CDR1 and CDR2: SGHNT, YENEEA. CDR3 length: 14 residues. The V segment lost 1 base and the J segment 6 bases; nucleotides outside the gene matches: 6. The CDR3 nucleotides read TGTGCCAGCAGCTTAGTAGCGCAGGGGGTCGAGCAGTACTTC. Protein: CASSLVAQGVEQYF. The entire variable domain, with the rest obtained from reference TRBV11-3 and TRBJ2-7, is as follows: EAGVVQSPRYKIIEKKQPVAFWCNPISGHNTLYWYLQNLGQGPELLIRYENEEAVDDSQLPKDRFSAERLKGVDSTLKIQPAELGDSAVYLCASSLVAQGVEQYFGPGTRLTVT.

The chain employs TRBV7-8 and TRBJ2-1; possibly TRBD1 for D (5 bases). Trimming removed 5 bases at V and 1 base at J, with 12 bases between. Germline CDR1 SGHVS, CDR2 FQNEAQ. CDR3 length equals 15 residues. The CDR3, as DNA: TGTGCCAGCAGCCGAAGGACACCGTCCTACAATGAGCAGTTCTTC. Protein product: CASSRRTPSYNEQFF.

CDR3 DNA: TGCGCCAGCAGCTTGAAAGGGATCACCTACGAGCAGTACTTC. It specifies CASSLKGITYEQYF. The gene calls are TRBV5-1 and TRBJ2-7; D not resolved. CDR1 and CDR2 from the germline V gene are SGHRS and YFSETQ. V lost 1 base to trimming and J lost 2 bases, with 10 bases between them. The CDR3 totals 14 residues.

The table lists this clone with a count of one. The V call is TRBV18, the J call TRBJ2-1; D ambiguous. Germline lookup yields CDR1 KGHSH and CDR2 LQKENI. The germline V and J ends were trimmed by 3 bases and 5 bases, with 17 bases remaining between them. The CDR3 spans 16 residues. This CDR3 reads CASSPERALVDNEQFF. CDR3 nucleotides: TGTGCCAGCTCACCGGAAAGGGCCCTAGTGGACAATGAGCAGTTCTTC. Full variable domain (missing parts from reference TRBV18 and TRBJ2-1): NAGVMQNPRHLVRRRGQEARLRCSPMKGHSHVYWYRQLPEEGLKFMVYLQKENIIDESGMPKERFSAEFPKEGPSILRIQQVVRGDSAAYFCASSPERALVDNEQFFGPGTRLTVL.

V is TRBV7-9 and J is TRBJ1-4; D gene uncertain. The CDR3 has 11 amino acids. Germline CDR1 and CDR2: SEHNR and FQNEAQ (reference sequence). With 3 bases removed from V and 11 bases from J, the gap between germline ends came to 7 bases. CDR3 bases: TGTGCCAGCAGCTTTTCTGACAAACTGTTTTTT. This gives the protein CASSFSDKLFF.

This chain connects TRBV7-9 to TRBJ2-1, with 8 bases aligning to TRBD2. CDR3 size: 17 residues. After removal of 3 bases from V and 6 bases from J, the junction contained 13 bases not matched to a gene. Germline values: CDR1 SEHNR, CDR2 FQNEAQ (reference sequence). In nucleotides, the CDR3 is TGTGCCAGCAGCTTGACCCCGGGGGGGGAGGGCCTCAATGAGCAGTTCTTC. Encoded protein: CASSLTPGGEGLNEQFF.

This clone has a single count. The chain couples TRBV11-2 to TRBJ1-2, with TRBD1 matching over 7 bases. This CDR3 is built from 15 residues. From germline, CDR1 is SGHAT and CDR2 FQNNGV. V shed 4 bases and J 2 bases; nucleotides not matched to a gene: 7. The CDR3 reads CASSSDREWNYGYTF. DNA for the CDR3: TGTGCCAGCAGCTCAGACAGGGAATGGAACTATGGCTACACCTTC.